This T cell receptor (beta chain) stems from a study of Ad26.COV2.S vaccination and SARS-CoV-2 variants. This clone was seen a single time. Its antigen is unidentified. There are 12 residues in the CDR3. Germline V gene data show CDR1 as SEHNR and CDR2 as FQNEAQ (reference sequence). V was shortened by 11 bases and J by 9 bases, with 14 bases between the two germline ends. Regarding the study as a whole: Following vaccination, spike-specific CD8+ and CD4+ T cell responses reportedly exhibited substantial breadth. Vaccine and placebo groups showed comparable non-spike TCR breadth.

TCRdb's copy holds only in-frame clones and misses some; the assay was immunoSEQ multiplex PCR. The table has under 150,000 clones, 70% to 90% seen once; the top ten hold 5%. This chain uses TRBV7-9 with TRBJ1-6; TRBD1 is a possible D gene (6 bases). The input for sequencing was peripheral blood, taken after recovery from COVID-19. The TCR comes from a human donor who had recovered from COVID-19. The CDR3 loop is CAVEWGPSPLHF. DNA for the CDR3: TGTGCCGTGGAATGGGGGCCTTCACCCCTCCACTTT.